The rows below give T cell receptor beta chains drawn from one sample of a study of blood T cells in healthy people across ages. TCRdb independently ran MiXCR on the 5' RACE reads; one entry per CDR3 protein. The table shows roughly 800,000 distinct CDR3 sequences, with 50% to 65% occurring only once. Sequencing used blood. The receptors stem from a man older than 75 in good health. CDR3s include the opening cysteine and the closing phenylalanine or tryptophan. D genes are given only for firm matches. Only some rows state a clone size, as once, few, many or a class for expanded clones.

CDR3 protein: CASRKTGSGTDTQYF
CDR3 DNA: TGTGCCAGCAGAAAGACAGGGTCGGGCACAGATACGCAGTATTTT
clone size: once
CDR3 length: 15
D gene: TRBD1
J gene: TRBJ2-3
V gene: TRBV6-1

CDR3 protein: CASSDSIVTRSNQPQHF
CDR3 DNA: TGTGCCAGCAGTGATAGTATTGTGACTCGGAGCAATCAGCCCCAGCATTTT
clone size: NA
CDR3 length: 17
D gene: NA
J gene: TRBJ1-5
V gene: TRBV25-1

CDR3 protein: CAISVGQGGLGTEAFF
CDR3 DNA: TGTGCCATCAGTGTAGGACAGGGGGGTTTGGGGACTGAAGCTTTCTTT
clone size: NA
CDR3 length: 16
D gene: TRBD1
J gene: TRBJ1-1
V gene: TRBV10-3

CDR3 protein: CASSKKPKSGDRYAYF
CDR3 DNA: TGTGCCAGCAGCAAAAAGCCTAAGTCGGGGGACAGATACGCGTATTTT
clone size: NA
CDR3 length: 16
D gene: NA
J gene: TRBJ2-3
V gene: TRBV21-1

CDR3 protein: CASSRGGANSPLHF
CDR3 DNA: TGTGCCAGCAGCCGGGGGGGGGCAAATTCACCCCTCCACTTT
clone size: NA
CDR3 length: 14
D gene: NA
J gene: TRBJ1-6
V gene: TRBV7-2

CDR3 protein: CASSRGRNYGYTF
CDR3 DNA: TGTGCCAGCAGTCGCGGACGGAACTATGGCTACACCTTC
clone size: few
CDR3 length: 13
D gene: NA
J gene: TRBJ1-2
V gene: TRBV6-2/TRBV6-3

CDR3 protein: CASSLALDTQYF
CDR3 DNA: TGCGCCAGCAGCTTGGCACTGGATACGCAGTATTTT
clone size: many
CDR3 length: 12
D gene: NA
J gene: TRBJ2-3
V gene: TRBV7-2

CDR3 protein: CASSTEGRFYGYTF
CDR3 DNA: TGTGCCAGCAGCACTGAGGGGAGGTTTTATGGCTACACCTTC
clone size: few
CDR3 length: 14
D gene: NA
J gene: TRBJ1-2
V gene: TRBV11-2

CDR3 protein: CASSHGQSKGGYEQYF
CDR3 DNA: TGTGCCAGCAGCCACGGACAGTCCAAAGGGGGCTACGAGCAGTACTTC
clone size: NA
CDR3 length: 16
D gene: NA
J gene: TRBJ2-7
V gene: TRBV6-5

CDR3 protein: CASSTPSAYTYEQYF
CDR3 DNA: TGTGCCAGCAGCACCCCTAGCGCCTATACCTACGAGCAGTACTTC
clone size: NA
CDR3 length: 15
D gene: NA
J gene: TRBJ2-7
V gene: TRBV5-6

CDR3 protein: CATSRDWGGDQPQHF
CDR3 DNA: TGTGCCACCAGCAGAGATTGGGGGGGTGATCAGCCCCAGCATTTT
clone size: NA
CDR3 length: 15
D gene: NA
J gene: TRBJ1-5
V gene: TRBV15

CDR3 protein: CSARPNGGPDTQYF
CDR3 DNA: TGCAGTGCTAGACCGAATGGGGGCCCAGATACGCAGTATTTT
clone size: NA
CDR3 length: 14
D gene: NA
J gene: TRBJ2-3
V gene: TRBV20-1

CDR3 protein: CASSLGLAATYNEQFF
CDR3 DNA: TGTGCCAGCAGCTTGGGGCTAGCGGCTACCTACAATGAGCAGTTCTTC
clone size: NA
CDR3 length: 16
D gene: TRBD2
J gene: TRBJ2-1
V gene: TRBV14

CDR3 protein: CASRAGGGAQYF
CDR3 DNA: TGTGCCAGCAGGGCAGGAGGGGGGGCCCAGTACTTC
clone size: NA
CDR3 length: 12
D gene: NA
J gene: TRBJ2-5
V gene: TRBV12-3/TRBV12-4

CDR3 protein: CSASGRAGSEETQYF
CDR3 DNA: TGCAGTGCTAGCGGGAGGGCCGGGTCGGAAGAGACCCAGTACTTC
clone size: NA
CDR3 length: 15
D gene: TRBD2
J gene: TRBJ2-5
V gene: TRBV20-1

CDR3 protein: CASTKSGTNSYEQYF
CDR3 DNA: TGTGCCAGCACCAAATCCGGGACGAACTCCTACGAGCAGTACTTC
clone size: few
CDR3 length: 15
D gene: NA
J gene: TRBJ2-7
V gene: TRBV6-1

CDR3 protein: CAGQPDRGNSPLHF
CDR3 DNA: TGTGCCGGCCAGCCAGACAGGGGTAATTCACCCCTCCACTTT
clone size: few
CDR3 length: 14
D gene: TRBD1
J gene: TRBJ1-6
V gene: TRBV2

CDR3 protein: CASTGLAGVDTQYF
CDR3 DNA: TGTGCCAGCACGGGACTAGCGGGAGTAGATACGCAGTATTTT
clone size: NA
CDR3 length: 14
D gene: TRBD2
J gene: TRBJ2-3
V gene: TRBV27

CDR3 protein: CASSLVPRGQETQYF
CDR3 DNA: TGTGCCAGCAGCTTGGTACCCCGGGGACAAGAGACCCAGTACTTC
clone size: few
CDR3 length: 15
D gene: NA
J gene: TRBJ2-5
V gene: TRBV13

CDR3 protein: CAGSRSGRTIHEQYF
CDR3 DNA: TGTGCCGGCAGTCGAAGCGGGAGGACAATCCACGAGCAGTACTTC
clone size: NA
CDR3 length: 15
D gene: TRBD2
J gene: TRBJ2-7
V gene: TRBV12-3/TRBV12-4

CDR3 protein: CASSQDRATYSNQPQHF
CDR3 DNA: TGTGCCAGCAGTCAGGACAGGGCGACTTATAGCAATCAGCCCCAGCATTTT
clone size: NA
CDR3 length: 17
D gene: TRBD1
J gene: TRBJ1-5
V gene: TRBV6-1

CDR3 protein: CASSVSGGRETQYF
CDR3 DNA: TGTGCCAGCAGCGTAAGTGGGGGGCGAGAGACCCAGTACTTC
clone size: few
CDR3 length: 14
D gene: NA
J gene: TRBJ2-5
V gene: TRBV9

CDR3 protein: CASSQAGATKLFF
CDR3 DNA: TGTGCCAGCAGCCAAGCGGGGGCCACAAAACTGTTTTTT
clone size: NA
CDR3 length: 13
D gene: NA
J gene: TRBJ1-4
V gene: TRBV14

CDR3 protein: CSARAFRGPPGANVLTF
CDR3 DNA: TGCAGTGCTAGAGCCTTCAGGGGACCGCCTGGGGCCAACGTCCTGACTTTC
clone size: NA
CDR3 length: 17
D gene: NA
J gene: TRBJ2-6
V gene: TRBV20-1

CDR3 protein: CASSYGTPLGNEQFF
CDR3 DNA: TGCGCCAGCAGCTACGGGACTCCTTTAGGTAATGAGCAGTTCTTC
clone size: NA
CDR3 length: 15
D gene: NA
J gene: TRBJ2-1
V gene: TRBV5-1

CDR3 protein: CASSSSGQSNTEAFF
CDR3 DNA: TGCGCCAGCAGTTCTTCCGGACAGAGTAACACTGAAGCTTTCTTT
clone size: NA
CDR3 length: 15
D gene: NA
J gene: TRBJ1-1
V gene: TRBV5-1

CDR3 protein: CASSQRLGLEYNEQFF
CDR3 DNA: TGTGCCAGCAGCCAGCGACTAGGCCTTGAGTACAATGAGCAGTTCTTC
clone size: once
CDR3 length: 16
D gene: NA
J gene: TRBJ2-1
V gene: TRBV14

CDR3 protein: CAWSRYRRPDAFF
CDR3 DNA: TGTGCCTGGAGTCGATACAGGCGACCCGACGCTTTCTTT
clone size: NA
CDR3 length: 13
D gene: NA
J gene: TRBJ1-1
V gene: TRBV30

CDR3 protein: CASSSWGLAVPDTQYF
CDR3 DNA: TGTGCCAGCAGCTCTTGGGGACTAGCGGTCCCGGATACGCAGTATTTT
clone size: once
CDR3 length: 16
D gene: TRBD2
J gene: TRBJ2-3
V gene: TRBV7-8

CDR3 protein: CASNRQGREQYF
CDR3 DNA: TGTGCCAGCAATCGACAGGGGCGGGAGCAGTACTTC
clone size: NA
CDR3 length: 12
D gene: TRBD1
J gene: TRBJ2-7
V gene: TRBV6-2/TRBV6-3

CDR3 protein: CASSLGGTSGRRRQETQYF
CDR3 DNA: TGTGCCAGCAGCTTGGGGGGGACTAGCGGGAGGAGGAGGCAAGAGACCCAGTACTTC
clone size: NA
CDR3 length: 19
D gene: TRBD2
J gene: TRBJ2-5
V gene: TRBV5-4

CDR3 protein: CASSPPGQGGSPLHF
CDR3 DNA: TGTGCCAGCTCACCACCGGGACAGGGTGGTTCACCCCTCCACTTT
clone size: NA
CDR3 length: 15
D gene: TRBD1
J gene: TRBJ1-6
V gene: TRBV18

CDR3 protein: CASSLNSLAKNIQYF
CDR3 DNA: TGTGCCAGCAGCTTAAACAGCCTAGCCAAAAACATTCAGTACTTC
clone size: few
CDR3 length: 15
D gene: NA
J gene: TRBJ2-4
V gene: TRBV7-9

CDR3 protein: CASSLGGGTRYEQYF
CDR3 DNA: TGTGCCAGCAGCTTAGGGGGTGGGACGCGCTACGAGCAGTACTTC
clone size: NA
CDR3 length: 15
D gene: NA
J gene: TRBJ2-7
V gene: TRBV7-2

CDR3 protein: CASRKRGGDEQFF
CDR3 DNA: TGCGCCAGCAGGAAGCGGGGGGGAGATGAGCAGTTCTTC
clone size: few
CDR3 length: 13
D gene: TRBD2
J gene: TRBJ2-1
V gene: TRBV5-1

CDR3 protein: CASSGSTARGEQYF
CDR3 DNA: TGTGCCAGCAGTGGATCGACAGCCCGCGGGGAGCAGTACTTC
clone size: few
CDR3 length: 14
D gene: NA
J gene: TRBJ2-7
V gene: TRBV6-1

CDR3 protein: CASTPGGGANVLTF
CDR3 DNA: TGTGCCAGCACCCCCGGAGGTGGGGCCAACGTCCTGACTTTC
clone size: few
CDR3 length: 14
D gene: NA
J gene: TRBJ2-6
V gene: TRBV6-6

CDR3 protein: CASSLAWDGSSYNSPLHF
CDR3 DNA: TGTGCCAGCAGCTTAGCTTGGGACGGAAGCTCCTATAATTCACCCCTCCACTTT
clone size: NA
CDR3 length: 18
D gene: NA
J gene: TRBJ1-6
V gene: TRBV11-2

CDR3 protein: CASSLVLAAYNEQYF
CDR3 DNA: TGTGCCAGCAGCTTAGTTCTAGCGGCGTACAATGAGCAGTACTTC
clone size: NA
CDR3 length: 15
D gene: TRBD2
J gene: TRBJ2-7
V gene: TRBV11-2

CDR3 protein: CASSGDAPSGANVLTF
CDR3 DNA: TGCGCCAGCAGCGGAGACGCGCCCTCTGGGGCCAACGTCCTGACTTTC
clone size: NA
CDR3 length: 16
D gene: NA
J gene: TRBJ2-6
V gene: TRBV2

CDR3 protein: CASSDREGDEQFF
CDR3 DNA: TGTGCCAGCAGTGACAGGGAGGGCGATGAGCAGTTCTTC
clone size: NA
CDR3 length: 13
D gene: TRBD2
J gene: TRBJ2-1
V gene: TRBV6-1

CDR3 protein: CATRGGRLRREQFF
CDR3 DNA: TGTGCCACCCGGGGTGGGAGGTTACGGCGTGAGCAGTTCTTC
clone size: NA
CDR3 length: 14
D gene: NA
J gene: TRBJ2-1
V gene: TRBV27

CDR3 protein: CSASSGSNDYGYTF
CDR3 DNA: TGCAGTGCTAGCTCGGGGAGTAATGACTATGGCTACACCTTC
clone size: many
CDR3 length: 14
D gene: NA
J gene: TRBJ1-2
V gene: TRBV20-1

CDR3 protein: CSVELPYEQYF
CDR3 DNA: TGCAGCGTCGAACTCCCCTACGAGCAGTACTTC
clone size: NA
CDR3 length: 11
D gene: NA
J gene: TRBJ2-7
V gene: TRBV29-1

CDR3 protein: CASSQGAQGHKQYF
CDR3 DNA: TGTGCCAGCAGCCAAGGGGCTCAGGGACACAAGCAGTACTTC
clone size: NA
CDR3 length: 14
D gene: NA
J gene: TRBJ2-5
V gene: TRBV14

CDR3 protein: CASRDPGTGLGEQFF
CDR3 DNA: TGTGCCAGCAGGGACCCTGGGACAGGGTTGGGTGAGCAGTTCTTC
clone size: NA
CDR3 length: 15
D gene: TRBD1
J gene: TRBJ2-1
V gene: TRBV28

CDR3 protein: CASSPETSAYNEQFF
CDR3 DNA: TGCGCCAGCAGCCCGGAGACTAGCGCGTACAATGAGCAGTTCTTC
clone size: NA
CDR3 length: 15
D gene: TRBD2
J gene: TRBJ2-1
V gene: TRBV5-1

CDR3 protein: CASSYLEGQGIQPQHF
CDR3 DNA: TGTGCCAGCAGTTACCTAGAAGGGCAGGGGATTCAGCCCCAGCATTTT
clone size: NA
CDR3 length: 16
D gene: NA
J gene: TRBJ1-5
V gene: TRBV6-2/TRBV6-3

CDR3 protein: CASSVTLGGYGYTF
CDR3 DNA: TGTGCCAGCAGCGTAACCCTGGGGGGCTATGGCTACACCTTC
clone size: few
CDR3 length: 14
D gene: NA
J gene: TRBJ1-2
V gene: TRBV9

CDR3 protein: CAISESLAGAQETQYF
CDR3 DNA: TGTGCCATCAGTGAGTCCCTAGCGGGAGCCCAAGAGACCCAGTACTTC
clone size: NA
CDR3 length: 16
D gene: TRBD2
J gene: TRBJ2-5
V gene: TRBV10-3

CDR3 protein: CSVEDTGASGYEQYF
CDR3 DNA: TGCAGCGTTGAAGACACTGGGGCTAGCGGGTACGAGCAGTACTTC
clone size: many
CDR3 length: 15
D gene: TRBD2
J gene: TRBJ2-7
V gene: TRBV29-1

CDR3 protein: CASSQGQGNQQFF
CDR3 DNA: TGTGCCAGCAGCCAGGGACAGGGGAATCAGCAGTTCTTC
clone size: few
CDR3 length: 13
D gene: TRBD1
J gene: TRBJ2-1
V gene: TRBV7-2